The TCR beta chain described here comes from a study of blood T cells in healthy people across ages. This clonotype has a count of ten or more. Antigen: not known. It was approximately 10 milliliters of peripheral blood that were drawn from each donor. The trim removed 0 bases at V and 1 base at J, leaving 5 bases unmatched. Germline loops: CDR1 SGHTA, CDR2 FQGTGA. The CDR3 extends over 17 amino acids. Through a sample-barcoded 5' primer and a J-beta primer mix, a second PCR was run for roughly 7 to 12 cycles. In TCRdb, the 5' RACE reads were re-called with MiXCR into one record per CDR3 protein. The repertoire holds 600,000 to 850,000 distinct CDR3 sequences, with 35% to 45% as singletons. Whole-study results and caveats: Calculation of diversity from one million T cells yielded estimates considered to be underestimates.

The rearrangement joins TRBV7-3 to TRBJ2-5, with TRBD2 matching 10 bases. The sequencing input was blood. The receptor was derived from a woman aged 60-75 years in good health. DNA of the CDR3: TGTGCCAGCAGCTTAACTAGCGGGGGGCCCCGCCAAGAGACCCAGTACTTC. Amino acids: CASSLTSGGPRQETQYF.